This T cell receptor (beta chain) originates from a study of shared clonotypes between healthy human individuals. Study overall: A donor's plate count was three for CD4 naive and three for CD4 memory; CD8 naive had two and CD8 memory one.

Sorted-subset replicate PCRs used approximately 200 ng of genomic DNA. This amount corresponded to 25,000 to 30,000 T cell genomes. Only in-frame clones appear in the TCRdb table, and some are missing; sequencing was by immunoSEQ multiplex PCR. Of some 1,900,000 clones in the sample, roughly 94% were seen once. CD45RO-negative CD8 cells positively selected for CCR7 made up the naive population, which excluded terminally differentiated effector memory CD45RA+ cells. Every donor, a Caucasian adult, lived in Nashville, Tennessee. The clonotype was recovered from a man between 18 and 29 years old in good health. The sequenced material came from naive CD8+ T cells sorted from blood.

Written as DNA, the CDR3 is TGCGCCAGCAGTCACCTCAGACAGTTAACCGGGGAGGAGACCCAGTACTTC. It translates to CASSHLRQLTGEETQYF. The chain has TRBV5-1 and TRBJ2-5; the D gene could be TRBD1 or TRBD2 (5 bases each). V gave up 5 bases and J gave up 5 bases, with 25 bases separating them. Germline-derived CDR1 and CDR2 are SGHRS and YFSETQ. This CDR3 is 17 amino acids long.